The 10 T cell receptor beta chains presented below share a single source sample, sequenced in a study of blood T cell repertoires in COVID-19. Using immunoSEQ multiplex PCR, the repertoire was profiled, and TCRdb retains in-frame clones only, with some absent. Of 450,000 or so clones detected, roughly 87% appear once; the ten largest clones hold around 0.6%. The material sequenced was PBMCs or T cells enriched from blood (not recorded which). The receptor set was obtained from a man aged 18 to 30 who had recovered from COVID-19.

The rearrangement links TRBV11-3 to TRBJ2-1, with TRBD2 as a possible D gene (5 bases). The CDR3 sequence is 15 residues long. Deletions cut 1 base from V and 4 bases from J, with 11 bases between. Germline values: CDR1 SGHNT, CDR2 YENEEA. CDR3 sequence reads: CASSLAPTGYNEQFF. CDR3 bases: TGTGCCAGCAGCTTAGCACCGACGGGATACAATGAGCAGTTCTTC.

This clone showed up just a few times. The rearrangement links TRBV9 to TRBJ1-3; D unclear. This CDR3 is built from 15 residues. CDR1 is SGDLS, CDR2 YYNGEE, per germline. Trimming stripped 0 bases from V and 7 bases from J, with 14 bases between. CDR3 in amino acids: CASSVGGERRNTIYF. For the CDR3, the DNA is TGTGCCAGCAGCGTAGGCGGGGAGCGGAGGAACACCATATATTTT.

This chain uses TRBV30 with TRBJ1-1; 9 bases fit TRBD1. J lost 1 base, V lost 3 bases, and 3 bases had no gene match. Looked up from germline, CDR1 is GTSNPN and CDR2 is SVGIG (reference sequence). CDR3 length: 14 residues. The chain's CDR3 is CAWRRQGGNTEAFF. The CDR3 DNA follows: TGTGCCTGGAGGAGACAGGGGGGGAACACTGAAGCTTTCTTT.

The gene calls are TRBV5-4 and TRBJ1-2; possibly TRBD1 for D (6 bases). Trimming took 10 bases from V and 2 from J, leaving 15 bases between them. CDR1 is SGHNT, CDR2 YYREEE, per germline (reference sequence). The CDR3 runs 13 residues. The CDR3 region is CAGRARGNYGYTF. The DNA of the CDR3 is TGTGCCGGGCGTGCCAGGGGCAACTATGGCTACACCTTC.

The gene calls are TRBV3-1 (or the pseudogene TRBV3-2) and TRBJ1-1; the D is unclear. Trimming cost V 1 base and J 4 bases, with 4 bases left between them. The CDR3 sequence is 12 residues long. Germline V gene sequence: CDR1 LGHDT, CDR2 YNNKEL (reference sequence). In DNA, the CDR3 is TGTGCCAGCAGCCAAGGTCGCACTGAAGCTTTCTTT. As protein: CASSQGRTEAFF.

The V call is TRBV30, the J call TRBJ1-1; TRBD1 agrees at 7 bases. The CDR3 consists of 14 residues. Per the germline V gene, CDR1 is GTSNPN and CDR2 is SVGIG (reference sequence). Trimming at V came to 0 bases and at J to 4 bases, leaving 5 bases not matched to a gene. CDR3 sequence (DNA): TGTGCCTGGAGTGTAATCGGGACAGCCACTGAAGCTTTCTTT. It yields the protein CAWSVIGTATEAFF.

The chain links TRBV5-5 to TRBJ2-7; unclear D gene. Germline loops: CDR1 SGHKS, CDR2 YYEKEE (reference sequence). Trimming shortened V by 4 bases and J by 5 bases, and 10 bases separated the two germline ends. The CDR3 totals 12 residues. Written as DNA, the CDR3 is TGTGCCAGCAGCCTTCCGACAAACGAGCAGTACTTC. It specifies CASSLPTNEQYF.

V gene TRBV19 combines with J gene TRBJ1-2, with D possibly being TRBD1 (6 bases). Between the trimmed V and J ends, which lost 3 bases and 7 bases, there was a span of 15 bases. The CDR3 covers 14 residues. Per germline, CDR1 LNHDA and CDR2 SQIVND (reference sequence). For the CDR3, the DNA is TGTGCCAGTAGTATCGGTCAGGGGATGAGTGGCTACACCTTC. It yields the protein CASSIGQGMSGYTF.

The V call is TRBV19, the J call TRBJ1-1; 9 nucleotides agree with TRBD1. J gave up 0 bases and V 4 bases, and 6 bases lay outside the gene matches. The CDR3 consists of 16 residues. From germline, CDR1 is LNHDA and CDR2 SQIVND (reference sequence). The CDR3 is CASSTQTGGLNTEAFF. CDR3 DNA: TGTGCCAGTAGTACCCAGACAGGGGGGCTGAACACTGAAGCTTTCTTT.

The rearrangement links TRBV12-3 or TRBV12-4 to TRBJ1-3; D is ambiguous. This CDR3 comprises 13 residues. V lost 3 bases, J lost 5 bases, and 8 bases lay in between. CDR3 nucleotide sequence: TGTGCCAGCAGTTTTCGAGACAGAAACACCATATATTTT. Translated, it gives CASSFRDRNTIYF.